This T cell receptor beta chain comes out of a study of blood T cell repertoires in COVID-19. Study information: Sites in the United States, Italy and Spain provided acute and convalescent COVID-19 samples. The cDNA or gDNA used as material had been derived from T cells, B-cell-depleted T cells, or PBMCs.

This CDR3 is built from 14 residues. Germline V gene lookup returns CDR1 SEHNR and CDR2 FQNEAQ (reference sequence). V lost 5 bases and J 4 bases, leaving 12 bases between the germline ends. Per the authors' pipeline: Reference gene primer amplification gave nucleated cell count estimates. Using immunoSEQ multiplex PCR, the repertoire was profiled, and TCRdb retains in-frame clones only, with some absent. That table furnishes V, J and clone size, whereas the DNA furnished D and trimming. Here the sample spans tens of thousands of clones, 70% to 85% being singletons. The sequence derives from a man in his fifties or sixties with active or convalescent COVID-19. V gene TRBV7-9 combines with J gene TRBJ1-3, with D possibly matching TRBD1 (6 bases). The specimen was peripheral blood. The CDR3 nucleotides read TGTGCCAGCAGCATCAGGGGACCCGGAAACACCATATATTTT. This sequence encodes CASSIRGPGNTIYF.